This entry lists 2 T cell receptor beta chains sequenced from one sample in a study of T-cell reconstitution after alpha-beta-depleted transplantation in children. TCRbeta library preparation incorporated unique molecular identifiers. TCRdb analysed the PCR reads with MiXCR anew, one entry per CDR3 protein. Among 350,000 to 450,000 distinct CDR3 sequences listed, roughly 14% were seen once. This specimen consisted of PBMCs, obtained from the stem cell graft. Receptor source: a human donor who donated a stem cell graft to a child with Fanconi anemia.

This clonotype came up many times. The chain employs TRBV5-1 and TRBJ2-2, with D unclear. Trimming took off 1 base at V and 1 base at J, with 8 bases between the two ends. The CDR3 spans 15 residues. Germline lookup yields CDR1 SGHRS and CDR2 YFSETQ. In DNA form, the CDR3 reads TGCGCCAGCAGCTTGAATTTAGAGAACACCGGGGAGCTGTTTTTT. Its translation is CASSLNLENTGELFF.

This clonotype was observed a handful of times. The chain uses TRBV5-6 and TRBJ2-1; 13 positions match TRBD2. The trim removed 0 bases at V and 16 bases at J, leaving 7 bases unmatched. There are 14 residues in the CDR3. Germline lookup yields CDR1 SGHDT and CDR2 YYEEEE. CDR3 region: CASSLETSGGSGFF. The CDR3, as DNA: TGTGCCAGCAGCTTGGAGACTAGCGGGGGGAGCGGCTTCTTC.